Presented here are 24 T cell receptor beta chains from one specimen sequenced in a study of T cell responses to AZD1222 COVID-19 vaccine. TCRdb keeps only in-frame clones here, not all; method: immunoSEQ multiplex PCR. This sample has roughly 150,000 clones; roughly 92% occur once, and the top ten carry 1.6%. The sequencing here drew on peripheral blood, taken on day 0 of AZD1222 vaccination. These receptors all stem from an adult in good health.

The V call is TRBV27, the J call TRBJ2-5; D unresolved. The CDR3 contains 13 residues. V gave up 3 bases and J gave up 7 bases, with 12 bases separating them. The germline CDR1 and CDR2 sequences are MNHEY and SMNVEV (reference sequence). As DNA, the CDR3 is TGTGCCAGCAGTTTTACCGTCTTGGCGACCCAGTACTTC. The encoded protein is CASSFTVLATQYF.

This chain connects TRBV19 to TRBJ1-5, with D perhaps matching TRBD1 (5 bases). Germline CDR1 and CDR2: LNHDA and SQIVND (reference sequence). The length of the CDR3 is 16 residues. The germline V and J ends were trimmed by 4 bases and 2 bases, with 15 bases remaining between them. As DNA, the CDR3 is TGTGCCAGTAGTACCAAACGGGGGATCGGCAATCAGCCCCAGCATTTT. Its translation is CASSTKRGIGNQPQHF. Variable domain in full (rest from reference TRBV19 and TRBJ1-5): DGGITQSPKYLFRKEGQNVTLSCEQNLNHDAMYWYRQDPGQGLRLIYYSQIVNDFQKGDIAEGYSVSREKKESFPLTVTSAQKNPTAFYLCASSTKRGIGNQPQHFGDGTRLSIL.

The chain is built from TRBV7-9 and TRBJ2-3, with 7 bases lining up with TRBD1. Trimming at V came to 5 bases and at J to 5 bases, leaving 4 bases not matched to a gene. Looked up from germline, CDR1 is SEHNR and CDR2 is FQNEAQ (reference sequence). This CDR3 comprises 13 residues. The CDR3 sequence: CASSPNRGDTQYF. The CDR3 coding sequence is TGTGCCAGCAGCCCTAACAGGGGAGATACGCAGTATTTT.

J is TRBJ1-5 and V is TRBV7-9; D gene uncertain. The germline CDR1 and CDR2 sequences are SEHNR and FQNEAQ (reference sequence). V gave up 4 bases and J gave up 4 bases, with 8 bases separating them. This CDR3 is built from 13 residues. CDR3 DNA: TGTGCCAGCAGCTCAGGAGGGAATCAGCCCCAGCATTTT. Amino acids: CASSSGGNQPQHF.

The rearrangement joins TRBV7-9 to TRBJ2-7, with D possibly matching TRBD2 (6 bases). Germline V gene lookup returns CDR1 SEHNR and CDR2 FQNEAQ (reference sequence). The germline V and J ends were trimmed by 4 bases and 4 bases, with 17 bases remaining between them. This CDR3 contains 15 residues. CDR3 in DNA: TGTGCCAGCAGCTCACCCGGGGGTTTGAGGTACGAGCAGTACTTC. Protein: CASSSPGGLRYEQYF. Drawing the rest from reference TRBV7-9 and TRBJ2-7, the complete variable domain is DTGVSQNPRHKITKRGQNVTFRCDPISEHNRLYWYRQTLGQGPEFLTYFQNEAQLEKSRLLSDRFSAERPKGSFSTLEIQRTEQGDSAMYLCASSSPGGLRYEQYFGPGTRLTVT.

The chain couples TRBV2 to TRBJ1-1, with D perhaps TRBD1 (6 bases). The V end lost 6 bases, the J end lost 5 bases, and 19 bases lay between the germline ends. The germline CDR1 and CDR2 sequences are SNHLY and FYNNEI. The CDR3 consists of 15 residues. CDR3 DNA: TGTGCCAGCAGCCGTGGGGGGGGGCGCCGGACTGAAGCTTTCTTT. Protein sequence: CASSRGGGRRTEAFF.

V is TRBV19 and J is TRBJ1-1; D is uncertain. Trimming stripped 5 bases from V and 6 bases from J, with 13 bases between. Germline values: CDR1 LNHDA, CDR2 SQIVND (reference sequence). The CDR3 runs 13 residues. CDR3 DNA: TGTGCCAGTAGTCTCCTTTCTAACCCTGAAGCTTTCTTT. Residues: CASSLLSNPEAFF.

Concerning this clone: Other DNA sequences within the sample encode an identical CDR3. The chain's CDR3 is CASSPRGGSAEAFF. DNA for the CDR3: TGTGCCAGCAGCCCCCGGGGGGGGTCCGCTGAAGCTTTCTTT. This chain links TRBV9 with TRBJ1-1, with TRBD1 as a possible D gene (5 bases). The V gene's germline CDR1 is SGDLS and CDR2 YYNGEE. The CDR3 runs 14 residues. Trimming pared 4 bases from V and 6 bases from J, leaving 16 bases between.

V usage is TRBV14 and J usage is TRBJ2-7; no firm D call. The germline gives CDR1 SGHDN, CDR2 FVKESK. V lost 0 bases and J lost 1, with 10 bases in between. This CDR3 is built from 15 residues. The DNA of the CDR3 is TGTGCCAGCAGCCAAGACGTATTGAGGTCCTACGAGCAGTACTTC. This translates into CASSQDVLRSYEQYF.

The J gene is TRBJ1-2, the V gene TRBV29-1; D may be TRBD1 (6 bases). The CDR3 loop spans 13 amino acids. Per germline, CDR1 SQVTM and CDR2 ANQGSEA. Deletions cut 6 bases from V and 8 bases from J, with 19 bases between. CDR3 sequence reads: CSVENTGYLGYTF. CDR3 DNA: TGCAGCGTCGAAAACACAGGGTATCTGGGCTACACCTTC.

Comment on this clone: The junction departs from the called germline gene at one end, perhaps through a read error. The rearrangement links TRBV7-7 to TRBJ1-3, with D uncertain. CDR3 size: 16 residues. The V gene's germline CDR1 is SSHAT and CDR2 FNYEAQ (reference sequence). The CDR3 here is CASSPREGGFGNTIYF. Here the CDR3 DNA reads TGTGCTAGCAGCCCCCGAGAGGGCGGCTTTGGAAACACCATATATTTT.

The chain employs TRBV7-9 and TRBJ2-1; unclear D gene. Trimming removed 9 bases at V and 2 bases at J, with 11 bases between. The germline V gene has CDR1 SEHNR and CDR2 FQNEAQ (reference sequence). There are 13 residues in the CDR3. The chain's CDR3 is CASSEPPYNEQFF. Written as DNA, the CDR3 is TGTGCCAGTTCTGAGCCCCCCTACAATGAGCAGTTCTTC. Using reference TRBV7-9 and TRBJ2-1 for the parts outside the CDR3, the full variable domain is DTGVSQNPRHKITKRGQNVTFRCDPISEHNRLYWYRQTLGQGPEFLTYFQNEAQLEKSRLLSDRFSAERPKGSFSTLEIQRTEQGDSAMYLCASSEPPYNEQFFGPGTRLTVL.

This chain uses TRBV6-5 with TRBJ2-7, with 8 bases lining up with TRBD2. The CDR3 contains 16 residues. CDR1 and CDR2 (germline): MNHEY, SVGAGI. The V segment lost 2 bases and the J segment 0 bases; nucleotides outside the gene matches: 6. The CDR3 DNA follows: TGTGCCAGCAGTTACCCCCGCGGGGGGAGCTCCTACGAGCAGTACTTC. Amino acid sequence: CASSYPRGGSSYEQYF.

The genes are TRBV12-5 and TRBJ1-1; tentatively, D is TRBD1 (5 bases). Germline V CDR1 and CDR2: LGHNT, FRNRAP. The CDR3 has 16 residues. V was clipped by 1 base and J by 0 bases, with 12 bases between them. CDR3 bases: TGTGCTAGTGGTTTGGAACCGGGACGGCTGAACACTGAAGCTTTCTTT. As protein: CASGLEPGRLNTEAFF.

The V gene is TRBV10-2, the J gene TRBJ1-6, with unresolved D. The CDR3 length is 13 residues. V was trimmed by 0 bases and J by 7 bases, leaving 4 bases between them. Germline CDR1 WSHSY, CDR2 SAAADI. CDR3: CASSESDNSPLHF. CDR3 nucleotides: TGCGCCAGCAGTGAGTCGGACAATTCACCCCTCCACTTT.

The V and J genes are TRBV4-2 and TRBJ1-1; the D gene is possibly TRBD1 (5 bases). Germline CDR1 reads LGHNA; CDR2 reads YNFKEQ. The V gene lost 0 bases and the J gene lost 8 bases, with 16 bases spanning the gap. This CDR3 is 15 amino acids long. This CDR3 is CASSQDWQGGSEAFF. The CDR3 nucleotides read TGTGCCAGCAGCCAAGATTGGCAGGGTGGTTCAGAAGCTTTCTTT.

The chain is built from TRBV2 and TRBJ1-3; unclear D gene. This CDR3 has 15 residues. Trimming cost V 5 bases and J 2 bases, with 13 bases left between them. Per germline, CDR1 SNHLY and CDR2 FYNNEI. The CDR3 DNA reads TGTGCCAGCAGTCAACAGATTATAGCTGGAAACACCATATATTTT. Residues: CASSQQIIAGNTIYF.

The chain carries TRBV13 and TRBJ2-2; D is tentatively TRBD1 or TRBD2 (5 bases each). CDR3 length equals 15 residues. Germline-derived CDR1 and CDR2 are PRHDT and FYEKMQ (reference sequence). The V end was cut by 5 bases, the J end by 4 bases, with 14 bases between. CDR3 DNA sequence: TGTGCCAGCAGCCCGGGTGGGGCGGGCACCGGGGAGCTGTTTTTT. Amino acid sequence: CASSPGGAGTGELFF.

This chain connects TRBV7-9 to TRBJ1-5; D is undetermined. V was shortened by 0 bases and J by 4 bases, with 7 bases between the two germline ends. This CDR3 has 14 residues. The germline V gene has CDR1 SEHNR and CDR2 FQNEAQ (reference sequence). CDR3: CASSLAGWNQPQHF. CDR3 nucleotide sequence: TGTGCCAGCAGCTTAGCAGGGTGGAATCAGCCCCAGCATTTT.

J is TRBJ2-5 and V is TRBV6-1; 13 nucleotides agree with TRBD2. V trimming: 4 bases; J trimming: 5 bases; junction bases outside the gene matches: 7. The CDR3 spans 16 residues. CDR1 is MNHNS, CDR2 SASEGT, per germline. In DNA form, the CDR3 reads TGTGCCAGCAGTGTGACTAGCGGGAGGAGATGGGAGACCCAGTACTTC. It yields the protein CASSVTSGRRWETQYF.

This clone turned up a few times. The chain recombines TRBV19 with TRBJ2-1; 7 bases fit TRBD2. Germline trimming cut 7 bases from V and 7 bases from J; bases unmatched to any gene: 16. Germline lookup yields CDR1 LNHDA and CDR2 SQIVND (reference sequence). The CDR3 has 16 amino acids. The CDR3 sequence is CASMMGWGGRINEQFF. In DNA form, the CDR3 reads TGTGCCAGTATGATGGGGTGGGGAGGGCGAATAAATGAGCAGTTCTTC.

V is TRBV7-9 and J is TRBJ1-3, with no clear D. The CDR3 runs to 15 residues. V was trimmed by 1 base and J by 0 bases, leaving 7 bases between them. Looked up from germline, CDR1 is SEHNR and CDR2 is FQNEAQ (reference sequence). The CDR3 DNA reads as TGTGCCAGCAGCTTAGTTACCAGCTCTGGAAACACCATATATTTT. Protein product: CASSLVTSSGNTIYF.

This chain links TRBV12-5 with TRBJ2-2; 11 bases are a match to TRBD1. The V gene end was trimmed by 6 bases and the J gene end by 7 bases; junction bases not matched to a gene: 7. The germline gives CDR1 LGHNT, CDR2 FRNRAP. The CDR3 is 15 residues long. The CDR3 reads CASGQGDRGIGELFF. In DNA form, the CDR3 reads TGTGCTAGTGGCCAAGGGGACAGGGGGATCGGGGAGCTGTTTTTT.

In DNA form, the CDR3 reads TGTGCCAGCAGCCTCCGGACAGCCGAAGGGGGTGGCTACACCTTC. Its protein is CASSLRTAEGGGYTF. This chain joins TRBV4-2 and TRBJ1-2, with D tentatively TRBD1 (6 bases). Germline V gene data show CDR1 as LGHNA and CDR2 as YNFKEQ. The CDR3 length is 15 residues. The V and J ends lost 4 bases and 7 bases respectively, with 19 bases between them.